These 29 T cell receptor beta chains were all obtained from the same sample, sequenced in a study of blood T cell repertoires in COVID-19. Profiling relied on immunoSEQ multiplex PCR, and the TCRdb table lists in-frame clones only, not all of them. The sample carries about 220,000 clones, about 79% recorded once. The sample was peripheral blood. The source of these receptors is a man aged 50-59 years with active or convalescent COVID-19.

The sample holds one count of this clone. The V and J genes are TRBV27 and TRBJ2-3; 9 positions agree with TRBD2. The V gene end was trimmed by 4 bases and the J gene end by 0 bases; junction bases not matched to a gene: 26. The CDR3 is 23 residues long. Germline CDR1 and CDR2: MNHEY and SMNVEV (reference sequence). The chain's CDR3 is CASSSPLPTFFSGSRPSTDTQYF. The CDR3 DNA follows: TGTGCCAGCAGTTCCCCCCTCCCCACCTTCTTTAGCGGGAGTCGACCTAGCACAGATACGCAGTATTTT.

This rearrangement joins TRBV27 to TRBJ1-2, with D uncertain. V lost 1 base and J 6 bases, leaving 9 bases between the germline ends. CDR3 size: 13 residues. Germline CDR1 MNHEY, CDR2 SMNVEV (reference sequence). The CDR3 loop reads CASSLYRVDGYTF. In DNA form, the CDR3 reads TGTGCCAGCAGTTTATACCGGGTAGATGGCTACACCTTC.

This chain links TRBV6-2 or TRBV6-3 with TRBJ2-2; TRBD2 matches at 14 bases. The CDR3 has 19 amino acids. The J segment lost 1 base and the V segment lost 0 bases, leaving 4 bases of the junction unmatched. The germline V gene encodes CDR1 MNHEY and CDR2 SVGEGT. DNA of the CDR3: TGTGCCAGCAGTTACTCGGGACTAGCGGGGGTCCTGAACACCGGGGAGCTGTTTTTT. Translation: CASSYSGLAGVLNTGELFF.

V is TRBV7-8 and J is TRBJ2-7; 14 positions agree with TRBD2. This CDR3 region has 14 residues. Trimming at V came to 3 bases and at J to 7 bases, leaving 2 bases not matched to a gene. CDR1 and CDR2 from the germline V gene are SGHVS and FQNEAQ. In DNA, the CDR3 is TGTGCCAGCAGCTTGGGACTAGCGGGAGCTGAGCAGTACTTC. As protein: CASSLGLAGAEQYF.

A note on this clone: The sample holds other DNA sequences that translate to the same CDR3. The chain has TRBV5-1 and TRBJ2-7; maybe TRBD1 (5 bases). CDR1 is SGHRS and CDR2 is YFSETQ in the germline V gene. The CDR3 totals 13 residues. Trimming left V 1 base short and J 0 bases short, with 5 bases between. CDR3 region: CASSLQGSYEQYF. DNA for the CDR3: TGCGCCAGCAGCTTGCAGGGCTCCTACGAGCAGTACTTC.

The chain employs TRBV29-1 and TRBJ2-5; 11 bases match TRBD1. CDR1 SQVTM and CDR2 ANQGSEA come from the germline V gene. After removal of 2 bases from V and 4 bases from J, the junction contained 3 bases not matched to a gene. This CDR3 contains 14 residues. The DNA of the CDR3 is TGCAGCGTTGAATCGGGACAGGGGGGAGAGACCCAGTACTTC. It translates to CSVESGQGGETQYF.

The chain links TRBV7-3 to TRBJ2-1, with 8 bases matching TRBD2. Germline loops: CDR1 SGHTA, CDR2 FQGTGA. The CDR3 extends over 15 amino acids. V was pared by 5 bases and J by 0 bases, with 3 bases of the junction left unmatched. The CDR3 coding sequence is TGTGCCAGCAGCGCGGGACTAGTCTCCTACAATGAGCAGTTCTTC. Protein sequence: CASSAGLVSYNEQFF.

This chain links TRBV18 with TRBJ1-1; D is perhaps TRBD1 (5 bases). This CDR3 is 13 amino acids long. Germline loops: CDR1 KGHSH, CDR2 LQKENI. V was clipped by 4 bases and J by 4 bases, with 10 bases between them. The DNA for the CDR3 is TGTGCCAGCTCACAGGGGTTTGGCACTGAAGCTTTCTTT. Residues: CASSQGFGTEAFF.

The V call is TRBV19, the J call TRBJ1-4; 9 bases are shared with TRBD1. Trimming at V came to 8 bases and at J to 5 bases, leaving 6 bases not matched to a gene. Germline-derived CDR1 and CDR2 are LNHDA and SQIVND (reference sequence). This CDR3 spans 14 amino acids. CDR3 amino acids: CASSDRGGNEKLFF. DNA for the CDR3: TGTGCCAGTTCCGACAGGGGGGGGAATGAAAAACTGTTTTTT.

V gene TRBV6-2 or TRBV6-3 combines with J gene TRBJ1-2; D is perhaps TRBD1 (5 bases). This CDR3 has 15 amino acids. Germline V CDR1 and CDR2: MNHEY, SVGEGT. Trimming left V 1 base short and J 2 bases short, with 11 bases between. CDR3 nucleotides: TGTGCCAGCAGTTACTGGGGCACCCTGAACTATGGCTACACCTTC. This translates into CASSYWGTLNYGYTF.

The J gene is TRBJ2-7, the V gene TRBV4-1, with TRBD2 matching over 14 bases. J was trimmed by 2 bases and V by 3 bases; bases with no gene match: 9. The CDR3 consists of 18 residues. The germline gives CDR1 MGHRA, CDR2 YSYEKL. The CDR3 region has the DNA TGCGCCAGCAGCCAGCTACCCGGGACTAGCGGGGGCCCCTACGAGCAGTACGTC. This codes for CASSQLPGTSGGPYEQYV.

The V and J genes are TRBV9 and TRBJ1-2; D might be TRBD1 (6 bases). The V end was cut by 4 bases, the J end by 4 bases, with 11 bases between. Germline V gene lookup returns CDR1 SGDLS and CDR2 YYNGEE. The CDR3 spans 13 residues. For the CDR3, the DNA is TGTGCCAGCAGCCCTACGGACAGCTATGGCTACACCTTC. Its protein product is CASSPTDSYGYTF. Together with reference TRBV9 and TRBJ1-2, the CDR3 gives the full variable domain: DSGVTQTPKHLITATGQRVTLRCSPRSGDLSVYWYQQSLDQGLQFLIQYYNGEERAKGNILERFSAQQFPDLHSELNLSSLELGDSALYFCASSPTDSYGYTFGSGTRLTVV.

The chain has TRBV15 and TRBJ2-3, with TRBD2 matching over 12 bases. CDR1 and CDR2 from the germline V gene are LNHNV and YYDKDF (reference sequence). This CDR3 contains 19 residues. Trimming removed 5 bases from V and 0 bases from J; junction bases left unmatched: 12. CDR3 in amino acids: CATSSRGPLAGGSTDTQYF. In nucleotides, the CDR3 is TGTGCCACCAGCTCCAGGGGGCCCCTAGCGGGAGGGAGCACAGATACGCAGTATTTT.

The chain couples TRBV24-1 to TRBJ2-2, with 10 nucleotides matching TRBD1. Germline V gene data show CDR1 as KGHDR and CDR2 as SFDVKD. V trimming: 7 bases; J trimming: 4 bases; junction bases outside the gene matches: 11. There are 17 residues in the CDR3. The CDR3 region is CATSSPPGTGVTGELFF. CDR3 DNA: TGTGCCACCAGCTCACCACCCGGGACAGGGGTCACCGGGGAGCTGTTTTTT.

This clone was detected only a few times. The genes are TRBV2 and TRBJ2-5; TRBD2 might be the D (6 bases). Germline CDR1 and CDR2: SNHLY and FYNNEI. This CDR3 contains 14 residues. V gave up 2 bases and J gave up 0 bases, with 7 bases separating them. CDR3 bases: TGTGCCAGCAGTGAACGGGACTACCAAGAGACCCAGTACTTC. This encodes CASSERDYQETQYF.

The V and J genes are TRBV7-2 and TRBJ1-2; a weak D match, TRBD1 (6 bases). Germline V lookup: CDR1 SGHTA, CDR2 FQGNSA. The CDR3 sequence is 13 residues long. Trimming removed 1 base at V and 7 bases at J, with 10 bases between. The CDR3 here is CASSLDRVVGYTF. CDR3 sequence (DNA): TGTGCCAGCAGCTTAGACAGGGTGGTTGGCTACACCTTC.

V is TRBV4-3 and J is TRBJ1-2; TRBD1 is a possible D gene (5 bases). With 0 bases removed from V and 4 bases from J, the gap between germline ends came to 15 bases. The CDR3 covers 16 residues. Looked up from germline, CDR1 is LGHNA and CDR2 is YSLEER. CDR3 amino acids: CASSQDLMQGSYGYTF. The CDR3 DNA reads TGCGCCAGCAGCCAAGATTTGATGCAGGGCAGCTATGGCTACACCTTC.

The chain couples TRBV28 to TRBJ2-1, with TRBD2 identical over 8 bases. The V gene end was trimmed by 8 bases and the J gene end by 4 bases; junction bases not matched to a gene: 7. CDR3 length equals 14 residues. Germline V gene lookup returns CDR1 MDHEN and CDR2 SYDVKM. Here the CDR3 reads CASGGGGRYNEQFF. In nucleotides, the CDR3 is TGTGCCAGCGGAGGAGGCGGGAGGTACAATGAGCAGTTCTTC.

This chain connects TRBV6-6 to TRBJ1-1; the D gene is possibly TRBD1 (5 bases). V was pared by 2 bases and J by 1 base, with 11 bases between. The CDR3 totals 15 residues. CDR1 is MNHNY and CDR2 is SVGAGI in the germline V gene (reference sequence). The chain's CDR3 is CASSYTFRANTEAFF. Written as DNA, the CDR3 is TGTGCCAGCAGTTACACTTTCAGGGCGAACACTGAAGCTTTCTTT.

The CDR3 DNA follows: TGTGCCAGCAGCTGGGCACAGGAACAGGGTGGCTACACCTTC. It specifies CASSWAQEQGGYTF. The V and J genes are TRBV7-2 and TRBJ1-2; a possible D gene is TRBD1 (6 bases). In germline, CDR1 is SGHTA, CDR2 FQGNSA. The CDR3 totals 14 residues. The V gene lost 4 bases and the J gene lost 7 bases, with 16 bases spanning the gap.

This clone was recorded once. This sequence joins TRBV5-1 and TRBJ2-3; D is undetermined. The germline CDR1 and CDR2 sequences are SGHRS and YFSETQ. V was trimmed by 7 bases and J by 1 base, leaving 10 bases between them. CDR3 size: 13 residues. The CDR3 DNA follows: TGCGCCAGCCGTCGGCAGGGCACAGATACGCAGTATTTT. It encodes CASRRQGTDTQYF.

The V call is TRBV28, the J call TRBJ2-1; 7 bases fit TRBD2. CDR3 length: 15 residues. Losses at the gene ends were 2 bases for V and 3 bases for J; bases not matched to a gene: 4. Germline assignment: CDR1 MDHEN and CDR2 SYDVKM. This CDR3 reads CASSLAGVSYNEQFF. CDR3 nucleotide sequence: TGTGCCAGCAGTTTAGCGGGAGTCAGCTACAATGAGCAGTTCTTC.

The rearrangement links TRBV2 to TRBJ2-5; tentative D call: TRBD2 (6 bases). This CDR3 comprises 12 residues. The V gene's germline CDR1 is SNHLY and CDR2 FYNNEI. V lost 2 bases and J lost 5, with 6 bases in between. The CDR3 nucleotides are TGTGCCAGCAGTGAACGGGAGGAGACCCAGTACTTC. Its protein product is CASSEREETQYF.

The chain recombines TRBV5-5 with TRBJ2-5; TRBD1 agrees at 10 bases. The CDR3 totals 18 residues. The V segment lost 1 base and the J segment 4 bases; nucleotides outside the gene matches: 13. Per germline, CDR1 SGHKS and CDR2 YYEKEE (reference sequence). The CDR3 reads CASSLNDRGLAAGETQYF. CDR3 coding DNA: TGTGCCAGCAGCTTGAACGACAGGGGGCTGGCTGCTGGAGAGACCCAGTACTTC. Supplemented by reference TRBV5-5 and TRBJ2-5, the full variable domain reads DAGVTQSPTHLIKTRGQQVTLRCSPISGHKSVSWYQQVLGQGPQFIFQYYEKEERGRGNFPDRFSARQFPNYSSELNVNALLLGDSALYLCASSLNDRGLAAGETQYFGPGTRLLVL.

This clone turned up a few times. The CDR3, as DNA: TGTGCCAACCAACAGGGTTTGGACACTGAAGCTTTCTTT. Encoded protein: CANQQGLDTEAFF. The chain employs TRBV18 and TRBJ1-1; perhaps TRBD1 as D (6 bases). The CDR3 covers 13 residues. The V end was cut by 10 bases, the J end by 3 bases, with 15 bases between. CDR1 KGHSH and CDR2 LQKENI come from the germline V gene.

This CDR3 is CASSSQTGVQPQHF. The DNA of the CDR3 is TGTGCCAGCAGTTCCCAGACAGGGGTTCAGCCCCAGCATTTT. The chain employs TRBV27 and TRBJ1-5, with 8 bases that match TRBD1. Per germline, CDR1 MNHEY and CDR2 SMNVEV (reference sequence). Trimming removed 4 bases from V and 6 bases from J; junction bases left unmatched: 5. The CDR3 has 14 residues.

The chain links TRBV7-2 to TRBJ1-2; the match to TRBD1 covers 8 bases. The CDR3 runs 13 residues. Trimming took 3 bases from V and 6 from J; bases not matched to a gene: 3. Germline-derived CDR1 and CDR2 are SGHTA and FQGNSA. This CDR3 reads CASSFGQGNGYTF. CDR3 DNA sequence: TGTGCCAGCAGCTTTGGACAGGGCAATGGCTACACCTTC.

This clone came up a few times. V and J are TRBV7-8 and TRBJ2-3; D is unclear. Germline CDR1 is SGHVS and CDR2 is FQNEAQ. Trimming cost V 4 bases and J 6 bases, with 8 bases left between them. This CDR3 is 12 amino acids long. CDR3 region: CASSSRRDTQYF. The CDR3 DNA sequence: TGTGCCAGCAGCTCTAGAAGGGATACGCAGTATTTT.

This clone is a singleton in its sample. This chain uses TRBV20-1 with TRBJ1-2; 7 bases fit TRBD1. Germline V lookup: CDR1 DFQATT, CDR2 SNEGSKA (reference sequence). CDR3 length equals 12 residues. V gave up 3 bases and J gave up 4 bases; unmatched junction bases: 2. CDR3 in DNA: TGCAGTGCTAGTAAGGGGGCCTATGGCTACACCTTC. Its protein is CSASKGAYGYTF.